This T cell receptor beta chain was documented in a study of blood T cells in healthy people across ages. CDR3 length equals 13 residues. Per germline, CDR1 MRHNA and CDR2 SNTAGT. Trimming took 6 bases from V and 7 from J, leaving 13 bases between them. Each donor supplied approximately 10 milliliters of peripheral blood. Extracted total RNA amounted to at least 5.5 micrograms for each sample. This clonotype was seen at least ten times. Its antigen is undetermined. Notes on the study in general: Higher naive T cell percentage went strongly together with higher TCR beta diversity.

A J-beta primer mix and a sample-barcoded 5' primer were used in a second PCR of about 6 to 12 cycles. TCRdb called the 5' RACE reads again in MiXCR, with one record for every CDR3 protein. Among over 550,000 distinct CDR3 sequences listed, about 30% were seen once. The clonotype originates from an elderly woman in good health. Material: blood. V is TRBV6-4 and J is TRBJ2-1; D uncertain. The CDR3 nucleotides are TGTGCCAGCAGGGGTCCCGTTAGTAATGAGCAGTTCTTC. Protein: CASRGPVSNEQFF.